The T cell receptor beta chain described here comes from a study of cytomegalovirus exposure and HLA in healthy donors. Per germline, CDR1 MNHEY and CDR2 SMNVEV (reference sequence). This CDR3 is 13 amino acids long. V was clipped by 6 bases and J by 6 bases, with 14 bases between them. PCR employed 60 Vbeta and 13 Jbeta primers. Only in-frame clones appear in the TCRdb table, and some are missing; sequencing was by immunoSEQ multiplex PCR. The table lists over 250,000 clones, roughly 85% of them singletons, with 3% to 4% in the top ten. Sequencing was performed on PBMCs. The chain recombines TRBV27 with TRBJ1-1; D not resolved. This receptor was taken from a man between 40 and 49 years old in good health and CMV-seropositive. In nucleotides, the CDR3 is TGTGCCAGCAGCTATAACGACCGGGCTGAAGCTTTCTTT. Encoded protein: CASSYNDRAEAFF.